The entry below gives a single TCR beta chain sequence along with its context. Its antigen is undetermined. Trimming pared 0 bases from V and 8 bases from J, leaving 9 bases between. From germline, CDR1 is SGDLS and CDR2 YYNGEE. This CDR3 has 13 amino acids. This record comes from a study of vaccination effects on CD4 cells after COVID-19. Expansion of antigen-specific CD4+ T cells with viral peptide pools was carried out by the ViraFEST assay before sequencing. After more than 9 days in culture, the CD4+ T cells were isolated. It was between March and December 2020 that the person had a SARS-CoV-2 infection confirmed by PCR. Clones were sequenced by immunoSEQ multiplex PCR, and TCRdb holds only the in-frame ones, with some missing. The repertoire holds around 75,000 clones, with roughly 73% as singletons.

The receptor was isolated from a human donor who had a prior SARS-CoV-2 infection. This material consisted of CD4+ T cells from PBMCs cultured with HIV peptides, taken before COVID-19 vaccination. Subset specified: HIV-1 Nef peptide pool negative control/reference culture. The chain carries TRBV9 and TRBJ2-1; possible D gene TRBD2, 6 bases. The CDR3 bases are TGTGCCAGCAGCGTAGCGGGGGTGCATGAGCAGTTCTTC. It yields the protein CASSVAGVHEQFF. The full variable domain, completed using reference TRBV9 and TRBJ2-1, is DSGVTQTPKHLITATGQRVTLRCSPRSGDLSVYWYQQSLDQGLQFLIQYYNGEERAKGNILERFSAQQFPDLHSELNLSSLELGDSALYFCASSVAGVHEQFFGPGTRLTVL.